This TCR beta chain comes out of a study of CD8 T cells in Susac syndrome. RNA amounts of about 0.5 to 1 ug underwent reverse transcription with random hexamers. Amplification of TCR beta CDR3 across 54 Vbeta and 13 Jbeta was performed with immunoSEQ multiplex PCR. TCRdb re-called the immunoSEQ multiplex PCR reads through MiXCR, storing one row per CDR3 protein. Here the sample spans approximately 100,000 distinct CDR3 sequences, about nine tenths being singletons. Sequencing of TCR beta was performed on blood CD8+ T cells and on blood CD4+ T cells. Bulk CD8+ and CD4+ cells came from magnetic negative isolation; CD8+ TEMRA by FACS. Germline V gene sequence: CDR1 SGHTA, CDR2 FQGTGA. The CDR3 has 16 amino acids. V shed 5 bases and J 1 base; nucleotides not matched to a gene: 3.

This sequence joins TRBV7-3 and TRBJ2-3; TRBD2 aligns across 13 bases. The sequence was collected from a human donor in good health. The sample comprised CD4+ T cells from PBMCs. CDR3 coding DNA: TGTGCCAGCAGCCCGGGGACTAGCGGGGGCACAGATACGCAGTATTTT. Amino acid sequence: CASSPGTSGGTDTQYF.